This is a list of T cell receptor beta chains from one sample in a study of post-analysis software for immune sequencing data. TCRdb redid the calling of the PCR reads with MiXCR, one entry per CDR3 protein. This table holds 150,000 to 200,000 distinct CDR3 sequences, around 28% found once. Sequenced material: blood. These receptor sequences come from a girl between 5 and 17 years old with multiple sclerosis. The CDR3 runs from the conserved cysteine through the conserved F or W. Each record gives: clone size, J gene, D gene, V gene, CDR3 DNA, CDR3 protein. The D gene is left open where the match is weak. Only part of the rows carry a size: once, few, many, or a class if the clone is expanded.

- | TRBJ2-1 | TRBD2 | TRBV12-3/TRBV12-4 | TGTGCCAGCAGTTTAGTGGCCTTAGCGGGAGTTGTAAATGAGCGGTTCTTC | CASSLVALAGVVNERFF
many | TRBJ2-1 | TRBD2 | TRBV5-1 | TGCGCCAGCAGCTTGTCCGGAGTGGCGGGAGGGCCGTACAATGAGCAGTTCTTC | CASSLSGVAGGPYNEQFF
many | TRBJ2-6 | TRBD1 | TRBV25-1 | TGTGCCAGCAGTGGCACCGGGACAGGGGGCGCTGGGGCCAACGTCCTGACTTTC | CASSGTGTGGAGANVLTF
many | TRBJ2-7 | - | TRBV12-3/TRBV12-4 | TGTGCCAGCAGTTTTGGGGGGAGCAACGAGCAGTACTTC | CASSFGGSNEQYF
- | TRBJ2-7 | - | TRBV12-3/TRBV12-4 | TGTGCCAGCAGTTTAGAACTAGGTCCCTACGAGCAGTACTTC | CASSLELGPYEQYF
- | TRBJ1-4 | - | TRBV12-3/TRBV12-4 | TGTGCCAGCAGCCGTTGGGGAACTAATGAAAAACTGTTTTTT | CASSRWGTNEKLFF
- | TRBJ2-3 | - | TRBV11-2 | TGTGCCAGCAGCTCGGCCGGGACACCCGTTTCCGCGCAGTATTTT | CASSSAGTPVSAQYF
- | TRBJ2-5 | - | TRBV3-1 | TGTGCCAGCAGCCAAGATAGGAGCGGGCGGTACCAAGAGACCCAGTACTTC | CASSQDRSGRYQETQYF
many | TRBJ2-3 | - | TRBV20-1 | TGCAGTGCTAGGTTCTCGGCGGCAGATACGCAGTATTTT | CSARFSAADTQYF
many | TRBJ2-7 | TRBD2 | TRBV5-1 | TGCGCCAGCAGCTTAGCGCCTAGCGGGGGGACCTACGAGCAGTACTTC | CASSLAPSGGTYEQYF
- | TRBJ2-7 | - | TRBV28 | TGTGCCAGCACCTCAACAGGGTTTAACTACGAGCAGTACTTC | CASTSTGFNYEQYF
- | TRBJ2-2 | - | TRBV21-1 | TGTGCCAGCAGCAAAAGTGGCAGACAGGGGGCCGCCGGGGAGCTGTTTTTT | CASSKSGRQGAAGELFF
- | TRBJ2-1 | TRBD2 | TRBV5-1 | TGCGCCAGCAGCCCGACTAGCGAGAAATACAATGAGCAGTTCTTC | CASSPTSEKYNEQFF
many | TRBJ2-1 | - | TRBV9 | TGTGCCAGCAGCCAAGGGACTGAGCAGTTCTTC | CASSQGTEQFF
many | TRBJ1-1 | TRBD1 | TRBV29-1 | TGCAGCGTTGCACCTCAGGGGGACACTGAAGCTTTCTTT | CSVAPQGDTEAFF
- | TRBJ2-3 | - | TRBV28 | TGTGCCAGCAGTACAAGGACCACGAGCCGGGATACGCAGTATTTT | CASSTRTTSRDTQYF
many | TRBJ2-7 | - | TRBV12-3/TRBV12-4 | TGTGCCAGCTCTCCGGGGGAGAACGAGCAGTACTTC | CASSPGENEQYF
few | TRBJ1-1 | TRBD1 | TRBV7-8 | TGTGCCAGCAGCCCCCGGGGGACAGGGGGGAACACTGAAGCTTTCTTT | CASSPRGTGGNTEAFF
- | TRBJ2-3 | - | TRBV12-3/TRBV12-4 | TGTGCCAGCACTCATATAAGGGGGGAGAGCACAGATACGCAGTATTTT | CASTHIRGESTDTQYF
few | TRBJ1-1 | - | TRBV5-1 | TGCGCCAGCAGCTTGGAGGACGTATACCTGGGAGCTTTCTTT | CASSLEDVYLGAFF
few | TRBJ1-4 | - | TRBV20-1 | TGCAGTGCTAGAGCGGGACCAGGGGAAAAACTGTTTTTT | CSARAGPGEKLFF
- | TRBJ2-1 | - | TRBV7-2 | TGTGCCAGCAGCTTCCCTACCGAGCAGTTCTTC | CASSFPTEQFF
- | TRBJ1-2 | TRBD1 | TRBV15 | TGTGCCACCAGGACGCCTGGGACAGGGAATTATGGCTACACCTTC | CATRTPGTGNYGYTF
- | TRBJ2-3 | TRBD2 | TRBV5-1 | TGCGCCAGCAGCGATTCTCGAGCGGGAGGTCTCAATGCGCAGTATTTT | CASSDSRAGGLNAQYF
many | TRBJ2-5 | TRBD2 | TRBV7-2 | TGTGCCAGCAGCTTATGGTCTAGCGGCCGGGAGACCCAGTACTTC | CASSLWSSGRETQYF
many | TRBJ2-7 | TRBD1 | TRBV5-6 | TGTGCCAGCAGCCACCGGGACAGGGGCCACGAGCAGTACTTC | CASSHRDRGHEQYF
few | TRBJ2-1 | - | TRBV15 | TGTGCCACCAGCAGAGGGGTTGGGTCGGACCCCTACAATGAGCAGTTCTTC | CATSRGVGSDPYNEQFF
few | TRBJ1-1 | TRBD1 | TRBV9 | TGTGCCAGCAGCCCGGGACAGGGTCCGACTGAAGCTTTCTTT | CASSPGQGPTEAFF
- | TRBJ1-2 | TRBD1 | TRBV15 | TGTGCCACCAGCGCAACAGGGGGCCCTAACTATAGCTACACCTTC | CATSATGGPNYSYTF
many | TRBJ1-2 | - | TRBV11-2 | TGTGCCAGCAGCCTAGGGGTGAACTATGGCTACACCTTC | CASSLGVNYGYTF
few | TRBJ2-1 | TRBD2 | TRBV5-1 | TGCGCCAGCAGCCTGGGACTAGCGGGAGTAAGTCTCAATGAGCAGTTCTTC | CASSLGLAGVSLNEQFF
- | TRBJ1-5 | TRBD1 | TRBV12-3/TRBV12-4 | TGTGCCAGCAGTCGCCAGACAGGGAGGAATCAGCCCCAGCATTTT | CASSRQTGRNQPQHF
- | TRBJ1-1 | - | TRBV30 | TGTGCCTGGATGATGGAAGGGAACACTGAAGCTTTCTTT | CAWMMEGNTEAFF
- | TRBJ2-3 | - | TRBV5-1 | TGCGCCAGCAGCTCCGGTAGCACAGATGCGCAGTATTTT | CASSSGSTDAQYF
few | TRBJ1-4 | - | TRBV12-3/TRBV12-4 | TGTGCCAGCAGTCCGTCAACATCGACAGATACTAATGAAAACCTGTTTTTT | CASSPSTSTDTNENLFF
many | TRBJ2-7 | - | TRBV12-5 | TGTGCTAGTGGTTTGGGCGTCAGCTCCTACGAGCAGTACTTC | CASGLGVSSYEQYF
- | TRBJ2-1 | - | TRBV30 | TGTGCCTGGAGCCCCCAGGGATACAATGAGCAGTTCTTC | CAWSPQGYNEQFF
many | TRBJ2-7 | - | TRBV5-1 | TGCGCCAGCAGCCCCGACGGGGACTACGAGCAGTACTTC | CASSPDGDYEQYF
few | TRBJ1-5 | - | TRBV11-2 | TGTGCCAGCAGCCCCCATTCCGGGACGGAGAATCAGCCCCAGCATTTT | CASSPHSGTENQPQHF
many | TRBJ2-1 | - | TRBV7-2 | TGTGCCAGCAGCTTAGGCGCTGAGCAGTTCTTC | CASSLGAEQFF
many | TRBJ1-5 | TRBD1 | TRBV12-3/TRBV12-4 | TGTGCCAGCAGCCGACAGGGCACTGGATCGCCCCAGCATTTT | CASSRQGTGSPQHF
- | TRBJ1-5 | TRBD1 | TRBV12-3/TRBV12-4 | TGTGCCAGCAGTCCCACAGGGGGACATCAGCCCCAGCATTTT | CASSPTGGHQPQHF
- | TRBJ2-7 | - | TRBV4-1 | TGCGCCAGCAGCCAAGAGAAGTCCCGGGACGAGCAGTACTTC | CASSQEKSRDEQYF
- | TRBJ2-5 | TRBD2 | TRBV20-1 | TGCAGTGCTAGAGATCATACTAGCGGGCTAGAGACCCAGTACTTC | CSARDHTSGLETQYF
- | TRBJ1-1 | - | TRBV5-1 | TGCGCCAGCAGCTCCCTGACGGCGAACACTGAAGCTTTCTTT | CASSSLTANTEAFF
few | TRBJ1-1 | - | TRBV4-1 | TGCGCCAGCCGCCCCAAACAGGGCGGCCTCTCGAACACTGAAGCTTTCTTT | CASRPKQGGLSNTEAFF
many | TRBJ2-3 | TRBD2 | TRBV24-1 | TGTGCCACCAGTGACCCGGTGGGGTGCACCTTCGACCAGCGGGAGCGGTCAGATACGCAGTATTTT | CATSDPVGCTFDQRERSDTQYF
few | TRBJ2-7 | - | TRBV5-5 | TGTGCCAGCAGCTTTTACCGGGCAGGACTTTGGGAGCAGTACTTC | CASSFYRAGLWEQYF
- | TRBJ2-3 | - | TRBV20-1 | TGCAGTGCCCCCAAGCTGGGCACAGATACGCAGTATTTT | CSAPKLGTDTQYF
once | TRBJ2-2 | - | TRBV5-1 | TGCGCCCGCAGCCCTCAGGGGAACACCGGGGAGCTGTTTTTT | CARSPQGNTGELFF
- | TRBJ1-2 | - | TRBV20-1 | TGCAGTGCTAGAGCGATGGCTAACTATGGCTACACCTTC | CSARAMANYGYTF
few | TRBJ2-7 | - | TRBV3-1 | TGTGCCAGCAACCGACAAAGACGGGCAGGCTACGAGCAGTACTTC | CASNRQRRAGYEQYF
few | TRBJ2-1 | - | TRBV10-3 | TGTGCCATCAGCCCCCCGGGACGGGGAAGGAATGAGCAGTTCTTC | CAISPPGRGRNEQFF